This is a list of T cell receptor beta chains from one sample in a study of T cell changes during pregnancy in multiple sclerosis. Assay: immunoSEQ multiplex PCR; the TCRdb copy retains only in-frame clones and omits some. The repertoire has 64,000 or so clones, around 96% of them found once; the top ten carry 2% to 2.5%. The material was CD8+ T cells from peripheral blood mononuclear cells, obtained after pregnancy. The receptors shown here come from a female donor with multiple sclerosis, enrolled in a pregnancy study. Each CDR3 is given with its conserved first and last residue. Each record gives: V gene, J gene, CDR3 protein.

TRBV20-1	TRBJ2-3	CSAKRVNTQYF
TRBV2	TRBJ2-1	CASCPPLAGNNEQFF
TRBV27	TRBJ1-5	CASSGGETGSNQPQHF
TRBV27	TRBJ2-5	CASSLEGPGLAVGETQYF
TRBV4-3	TRBJ2-7	CASSPSLGGGDYEQYF
TRBV27	TRBJ1-2	CATRGGPANYGYTF
TRBV5-1	TRBJ2-1	CASGPKIQGLVYNEQFF
TRBV28	TRBJ1-2	CASSLQAGGNYGYTF
TRBV6-4	TRBJ2-2	CASRTLGQWDTGELFF
TRBV7-9	TRBJ2-1	CASSAGVGQGVFYEQFF
TRBV9	TRBJ2-7	CASSPDWNEQYF
TRBV7-9	TRBJ2-1	CASSQAINEQFF
TRBV5-8	TRBJ1-5	CASSLPGRPLPQHF
TRBV6-5	TRBJ2-2	CASSYLQGASTGELFF
TRBV7-2	TRBJ2-7	CASSLSTSGRNEQYF
TRBV5-1	TRBJ2-7	CASSPRDNSYEQYF
TRBV30	TRBJ1-5	CAWSAGGNQPQHF
TRBV6-5	TRBJ2-5	CASSTYQETQYF
TRBV29-1	TRBJ1-1	CSVQGMKAEAFF
TRBV19	TRBJ2-3	CASSIVPGGLNTQYF
TRBV15	TRBJ1-1	CATSRDTGMNTEAFF
TRBV27	TRBJ1-2	CASSLYRDLKKQYGYTF
TRBV27	TRBJ2-7	CASSLDRGYEQYF
TRBV5-3	TRBJ2-1	CARIKSGGDSGRAIDEQFF
TRBV15	TRBJ2-1	CATSTSGSSYNEQFF
TRBV19	TRBJ1-1	CASSRGLNTEAFF
TRBV27	TRBJ2-7	CASSLSQGENFYEQYF
TRBV28	TRBJ2-5	CASSFSPTRPQETQYF
TRBV2	TRBJ2-1	CASSEGTPTYNEQFF
TRBV7-8	TRBJ2-7	CASSLAYYLREQYF
TRBV7-9	TRBJ2-2	CASSSTYRDTITGELFF
TRBV7-9	TRBJ2-7	CASSPDEQYF
TRBV19	TRBJ2-7	CASSMRPGGSDEQYF
TRBV9	TRBJ2-7	CASSSPPSGSREQYF
TRBV4-1	-	CASSPPGQPHEQYF
TRBV25-1	TRBJ2-7	CASSPLAGGDKEQYF
TRBV11-3	TRBJ1-1	CASSVRGEDTEAFF
TRBV6-1	TRBJ1-2	CASSGQYRRREPHYGYTF
TRBV14	TRBJ1-1	CASSPNSLHTEAFF
TRBV28	TRBJ2-3	CASSLNPYEASGITDTQYF
TRBV6-5	TRBJ2-7	CASSYRSSYEQYF
TRBV11-3	TRBJ2-2	CASSLGRGTNTGELFF
TRBV19	TRBJ2-7	CASSMGPDEQYF
TRBV6-6	TRBJ1-2	CASSYSPGLDYGYTF
TRBV7-2	TRBJ2-7	CASSPGQGVSEQYF
TRBV5-6	TRBJ2-2	CASSLAGRQGWGDTGELFF
TRBV18	TRBJ1-1	CASSLRQGLTEAFF
TRBV19	TRBJ1-5	CASSKGARSNQPQHF
TRBV5-6	TRBJ1-2	CASRVYRGPGYGYTF
TRBV28	TRBJ1-2	CASSFPGLNGYTF
TRBV10-2	TRBJ2-3	CASIELKGGTDTQYF
TRBV7-9	TRBJ1-5	CASSLVGQPQHF
TRBV5-1	TRBJ2-1	CASSLLGRAAVGDEQFF
TRBV2	TRBJ1-2	CASSSSHLMNPGYTF
TRBV7-8	TRBJ2-3	CASSLHQGDTQYF